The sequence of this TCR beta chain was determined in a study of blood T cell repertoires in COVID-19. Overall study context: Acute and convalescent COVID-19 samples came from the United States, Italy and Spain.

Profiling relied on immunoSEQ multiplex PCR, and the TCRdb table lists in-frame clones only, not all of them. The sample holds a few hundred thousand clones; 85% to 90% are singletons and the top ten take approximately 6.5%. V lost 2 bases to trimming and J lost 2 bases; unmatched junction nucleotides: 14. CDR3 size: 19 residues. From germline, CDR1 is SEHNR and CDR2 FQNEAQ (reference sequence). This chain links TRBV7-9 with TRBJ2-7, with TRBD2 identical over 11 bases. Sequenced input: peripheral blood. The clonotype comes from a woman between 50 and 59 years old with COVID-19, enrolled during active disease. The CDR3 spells CASSLRAALAGGTAYEQYF. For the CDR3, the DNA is TGTGCCAGCAGCTTAAGAGCCGCCCTAGCGGGAGGCACCGCCTACGAGCAGTACTTC.